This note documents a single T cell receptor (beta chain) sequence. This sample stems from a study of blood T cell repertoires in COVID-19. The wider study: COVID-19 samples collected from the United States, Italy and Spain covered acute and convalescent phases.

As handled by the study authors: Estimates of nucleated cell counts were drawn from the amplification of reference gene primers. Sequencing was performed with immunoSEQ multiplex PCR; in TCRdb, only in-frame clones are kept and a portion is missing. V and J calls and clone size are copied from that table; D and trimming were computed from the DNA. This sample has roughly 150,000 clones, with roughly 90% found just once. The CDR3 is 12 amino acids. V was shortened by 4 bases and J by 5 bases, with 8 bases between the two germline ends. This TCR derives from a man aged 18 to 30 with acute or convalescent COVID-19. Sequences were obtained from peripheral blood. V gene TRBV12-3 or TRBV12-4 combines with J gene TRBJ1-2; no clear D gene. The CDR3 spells CASSSRVYGYTF. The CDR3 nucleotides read TGTGCCAGCAGTTCTCGAGTTTATGGCTACACCTTC.